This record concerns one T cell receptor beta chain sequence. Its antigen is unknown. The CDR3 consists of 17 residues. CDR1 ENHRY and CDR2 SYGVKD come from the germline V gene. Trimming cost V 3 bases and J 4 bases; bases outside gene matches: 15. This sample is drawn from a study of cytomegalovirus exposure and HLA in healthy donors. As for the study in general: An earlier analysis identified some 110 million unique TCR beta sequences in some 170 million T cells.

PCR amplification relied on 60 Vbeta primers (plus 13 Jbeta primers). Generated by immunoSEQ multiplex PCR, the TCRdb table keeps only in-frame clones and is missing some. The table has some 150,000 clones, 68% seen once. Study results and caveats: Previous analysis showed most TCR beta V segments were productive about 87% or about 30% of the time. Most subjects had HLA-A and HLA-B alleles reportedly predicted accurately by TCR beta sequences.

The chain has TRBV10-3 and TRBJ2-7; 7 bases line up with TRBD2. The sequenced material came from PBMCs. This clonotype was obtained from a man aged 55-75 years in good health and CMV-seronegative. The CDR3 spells CAISDPTGRGEGYEQYF. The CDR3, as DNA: TGTGCCATCAGTGACCCAACTGGGAGGGGAGAAGGGTACGAGCAGTACTTC.